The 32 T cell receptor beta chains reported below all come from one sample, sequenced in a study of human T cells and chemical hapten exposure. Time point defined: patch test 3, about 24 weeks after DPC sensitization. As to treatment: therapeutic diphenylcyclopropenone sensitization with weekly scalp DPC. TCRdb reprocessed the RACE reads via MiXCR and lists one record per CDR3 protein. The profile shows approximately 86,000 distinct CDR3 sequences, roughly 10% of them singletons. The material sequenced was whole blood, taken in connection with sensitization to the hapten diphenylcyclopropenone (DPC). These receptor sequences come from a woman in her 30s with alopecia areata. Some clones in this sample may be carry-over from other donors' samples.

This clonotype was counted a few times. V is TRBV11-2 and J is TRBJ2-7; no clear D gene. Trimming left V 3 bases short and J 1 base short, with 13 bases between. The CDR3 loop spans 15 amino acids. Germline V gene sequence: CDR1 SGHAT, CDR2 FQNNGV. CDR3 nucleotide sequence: TGTGCCAGCAGCTTTTCCGGAACCGGGTCCTACGAGCAGTACTTC. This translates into CASSFSGTGSYEQYF.

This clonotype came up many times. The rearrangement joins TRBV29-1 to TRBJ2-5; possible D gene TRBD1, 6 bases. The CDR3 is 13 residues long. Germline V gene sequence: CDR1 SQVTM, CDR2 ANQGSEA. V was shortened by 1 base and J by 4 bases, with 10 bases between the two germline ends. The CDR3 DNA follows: TGCAGCGTTGAAGGGACAGTTCCAGAGACCCAGTACTTC. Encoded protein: CSVEGTVPETQYF. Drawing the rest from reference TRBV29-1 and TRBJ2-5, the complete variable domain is SAVISQKPSRDICQRGTSLTIQCQVDSQVTMMFWYRQQPGQSLTLIATANQGSEATYESGFVIDKFPISRPNLTFSTLTVSNMSPEDSSIYLCSVEGTVPETQYFGPGTRLLVL.

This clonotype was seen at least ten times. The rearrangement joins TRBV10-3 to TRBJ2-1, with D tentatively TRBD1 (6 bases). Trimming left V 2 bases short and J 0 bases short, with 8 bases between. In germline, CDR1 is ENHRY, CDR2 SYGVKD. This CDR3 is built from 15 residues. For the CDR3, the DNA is TGTGCCATCAGTGAGGACAGGAGCTCCTACAATGAGCAGTTCTTC. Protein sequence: CAISEDRSSYNEQFF.

The CDR3 region has the DNA TGCGCCAGCAGCATTGCCGGGACATTGATGAACACTGAAGCTTTCTTT. Translated, it gives CASSIAGTLMNTEAFF. V gene TRBV5-1 combines with J gene TRBJ1-1; TRBD1 is a possible D gene (6 bases). Trimming removed 4 bases from V and 0 bases from J, with 16 bases in between. Germline V gene lookup returns CDR1 SGHRS and CDR2 YFSETQ. The CDR3 consists of 16 residues.

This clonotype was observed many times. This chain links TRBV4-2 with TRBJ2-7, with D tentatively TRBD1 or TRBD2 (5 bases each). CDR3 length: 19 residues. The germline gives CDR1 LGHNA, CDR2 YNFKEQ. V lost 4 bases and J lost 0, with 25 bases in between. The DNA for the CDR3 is TGTGCCAGCAGCCGAGAGGTGCTAGCTTCGGGGCTTAGCTCCTACGAGCAGTACTTC. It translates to CASSREVLASGLSSYEQYF.

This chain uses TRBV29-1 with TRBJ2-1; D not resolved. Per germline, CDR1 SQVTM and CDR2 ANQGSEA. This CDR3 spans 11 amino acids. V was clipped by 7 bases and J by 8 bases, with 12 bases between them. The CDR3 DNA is TGCAGCGGCGGCTCTCGATATGAGCAGTTCTTC. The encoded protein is CSGGSRYEQFF.

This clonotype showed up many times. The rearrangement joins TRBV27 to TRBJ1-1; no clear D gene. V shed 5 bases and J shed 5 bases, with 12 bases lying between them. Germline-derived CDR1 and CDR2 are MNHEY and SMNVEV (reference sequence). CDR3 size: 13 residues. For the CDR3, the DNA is TGTGCCAGCAGTATCACCGCCGCGACTGAAGCTTTCTTT. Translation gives CASSITAATEAFF.

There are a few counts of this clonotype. CDR3 protein: CASNSRGVWNEQFF. In nucleotides, the CDR3 is TGTGCCAGCAACTCTAGGGGGGTTTGGAATGAGCAGTTCTTC. V gene TRBV12-3 or TRBV12-4 combines with J gene TRBJ2-1, with D possibly being TRBD1 or TRBD2 (6 bases each). Trimming removed 7 bases at V and 7 bases at J, with 17 bases between. The CDR3 has 14 amino acids.

CDR3 loop: CSVPPRGEESFF. For the CDR3, the DNA is TGCAGCGTTCCGCCCAGGGGGGAGGAAAGTTTCTTT. V gene TRBV29-1 combines with J gene TRBJ1-1, with 7 bases aligning to TRBD1. The V segment lost 5 bases and the J segment 13 bases; nucleotides outside the gene matches: 13. CDR1 SQVTM and CDR2 ANQGSEA come from the germline V gene. The CDR3 sequence is 12 residues long.

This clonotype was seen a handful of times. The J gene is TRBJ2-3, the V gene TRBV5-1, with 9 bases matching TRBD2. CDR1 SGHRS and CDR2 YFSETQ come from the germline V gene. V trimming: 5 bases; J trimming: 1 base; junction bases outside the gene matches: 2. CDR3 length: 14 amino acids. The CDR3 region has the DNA TGCGCCAGCAGGAGACTAGCGGGCACAGATACGCAGTATTTT. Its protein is CASRRLAGTDTQYF.

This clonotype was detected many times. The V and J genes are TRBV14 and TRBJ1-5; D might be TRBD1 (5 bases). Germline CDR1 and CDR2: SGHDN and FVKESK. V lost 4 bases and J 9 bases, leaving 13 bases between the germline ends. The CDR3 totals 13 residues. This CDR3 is CASSPRGGSPQHF. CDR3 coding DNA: TGTGCCAGCAGCCCGAGGGGCGGCTCGCCCCAGCATTTT. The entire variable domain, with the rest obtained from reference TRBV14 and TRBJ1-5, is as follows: EAGVTQFPSHSVIEKGQTVTLRCDPISGHDNLYWYRRVMGKEIKFLLHFVKESKQDESGMPNNRFLAERTGGTYSTLKVQPAELEDSGVYFCASSPRGGSPQHFGDGTRLSIL.

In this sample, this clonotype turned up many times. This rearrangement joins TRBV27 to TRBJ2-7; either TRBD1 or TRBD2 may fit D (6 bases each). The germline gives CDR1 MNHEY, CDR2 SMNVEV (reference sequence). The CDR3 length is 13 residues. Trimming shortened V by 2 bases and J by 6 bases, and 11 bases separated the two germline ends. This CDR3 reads CASSLTTGAEQYV. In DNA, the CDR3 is TGTGCCAGCAGTTTAACTACGGGGGCCGAGCAGTACGTC.

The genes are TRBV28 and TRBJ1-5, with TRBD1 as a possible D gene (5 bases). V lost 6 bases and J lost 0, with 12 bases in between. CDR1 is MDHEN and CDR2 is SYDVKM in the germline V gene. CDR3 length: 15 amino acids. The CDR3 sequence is CASSVDSYSNQPQHF. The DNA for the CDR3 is TGTGCCAGCAGCGTCGACAGTTATAGCAATCAGCCCCAGCATTTT.

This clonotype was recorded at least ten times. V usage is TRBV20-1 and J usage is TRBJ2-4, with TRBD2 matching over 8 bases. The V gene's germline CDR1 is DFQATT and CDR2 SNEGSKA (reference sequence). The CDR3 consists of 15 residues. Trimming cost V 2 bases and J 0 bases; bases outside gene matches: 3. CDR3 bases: TGCAGTGCTAGAAAAGCGGGAGTAGCCAAAAACATTCAGTACTTC. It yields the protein CSARKAGVAKNIQYF.

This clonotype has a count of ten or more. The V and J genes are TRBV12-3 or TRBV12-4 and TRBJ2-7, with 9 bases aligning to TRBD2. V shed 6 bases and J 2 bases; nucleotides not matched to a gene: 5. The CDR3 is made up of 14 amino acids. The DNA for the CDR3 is TGTGCCAGCAGAGCGGGGGGTAGGACCTACGAGCAGTACTTC. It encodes CASRAGGRTYEQYF.

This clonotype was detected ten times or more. The CDR3 nucleotides read TGTGCCAGCAGCTCCCCGGGACTATCCTACGAGCAGTACTTC. This codes for CASSSPGLSYEQYF. This chain uses TRBV7-2 with TRBJ2-7, with TRBD2 matching 7 bases. Trimming removed 4 bases from V and 1 base from J; junction bases left unmatched: 4. There are 14 residues in the CDR3. Germline CDR1 is SGHTA and CDR2 is FQGNSA.

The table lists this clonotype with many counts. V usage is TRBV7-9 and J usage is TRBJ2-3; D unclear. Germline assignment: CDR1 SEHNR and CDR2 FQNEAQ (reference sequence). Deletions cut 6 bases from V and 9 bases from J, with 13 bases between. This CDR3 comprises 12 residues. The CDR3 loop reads CASSVGALTQYF. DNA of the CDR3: TGTGCCAGCAGTGTTGGAGCGCTGACGCAGTATTTT.

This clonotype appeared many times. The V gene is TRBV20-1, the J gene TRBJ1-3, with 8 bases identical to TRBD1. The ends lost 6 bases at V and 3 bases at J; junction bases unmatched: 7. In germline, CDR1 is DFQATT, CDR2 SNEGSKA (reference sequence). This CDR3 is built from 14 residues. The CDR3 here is CSATGAPLGNTIYF. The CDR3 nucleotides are TGCAGTGCGACAGGGGCGCCTCTTGGAAACACCATATATTTT.

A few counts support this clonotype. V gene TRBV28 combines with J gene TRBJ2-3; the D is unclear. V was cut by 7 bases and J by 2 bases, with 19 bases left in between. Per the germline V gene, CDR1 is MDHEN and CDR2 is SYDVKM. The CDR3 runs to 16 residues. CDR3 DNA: TGTGCCAGCACCCCCGGCAGGCCCATCTCCACAGATACGCAGTATTTT. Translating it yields CASTPGRPISTDTQYF.

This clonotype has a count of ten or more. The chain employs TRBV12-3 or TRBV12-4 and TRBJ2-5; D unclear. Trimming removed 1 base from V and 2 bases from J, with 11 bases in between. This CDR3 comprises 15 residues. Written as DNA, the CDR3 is TGTGCCAGCAGTTTAGTCGGCCGGAAGCAAGAGACCCAGTACTTC. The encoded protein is CASSLVGRKQETQYF.

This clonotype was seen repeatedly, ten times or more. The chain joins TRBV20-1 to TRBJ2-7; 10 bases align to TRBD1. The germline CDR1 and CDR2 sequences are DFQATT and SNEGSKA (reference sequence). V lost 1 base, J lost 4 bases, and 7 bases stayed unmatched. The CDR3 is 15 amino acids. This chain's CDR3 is CSARVGDRGDYEQYV. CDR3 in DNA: TGCAGTGCTAGAGTAGGGGACAGGGGTGATTACGAGCAGTACGTC.

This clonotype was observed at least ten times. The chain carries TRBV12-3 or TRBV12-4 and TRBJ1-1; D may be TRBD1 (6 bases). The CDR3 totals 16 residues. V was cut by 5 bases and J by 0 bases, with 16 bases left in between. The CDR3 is CASSRTAGRLNTEAFF. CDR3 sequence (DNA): TGTGCCAGCAGTAGGACAGCAGGGAGACTGAACACTGAAGCTTTCTTT.

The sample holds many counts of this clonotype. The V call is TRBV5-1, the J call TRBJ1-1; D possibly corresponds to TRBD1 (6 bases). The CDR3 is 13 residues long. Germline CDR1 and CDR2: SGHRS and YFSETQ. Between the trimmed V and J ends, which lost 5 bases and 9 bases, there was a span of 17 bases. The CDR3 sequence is CASRQDPTGKAFF. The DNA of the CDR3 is TGCGCCAGCAGGCAGGATCCTACAGGGAAAGCTTTCTTT.

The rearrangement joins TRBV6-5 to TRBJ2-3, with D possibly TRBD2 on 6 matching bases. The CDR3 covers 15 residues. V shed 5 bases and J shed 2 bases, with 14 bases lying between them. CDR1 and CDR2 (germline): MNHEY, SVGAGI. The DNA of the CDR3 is TGTGCCAGCAGTAGACTAGTCCCGCACACAGATACGCAGTATTTT. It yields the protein CASSRLVPHTDTQYF.

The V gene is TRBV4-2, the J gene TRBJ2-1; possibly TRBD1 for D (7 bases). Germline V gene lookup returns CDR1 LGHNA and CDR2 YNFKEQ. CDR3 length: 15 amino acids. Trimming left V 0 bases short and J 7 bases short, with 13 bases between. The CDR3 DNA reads TGTGCCAGCAGCCAAGAGGGCAGGGGGGCGAATGAGCAGTTCTTC. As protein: CASSQEGRGANEQFF.

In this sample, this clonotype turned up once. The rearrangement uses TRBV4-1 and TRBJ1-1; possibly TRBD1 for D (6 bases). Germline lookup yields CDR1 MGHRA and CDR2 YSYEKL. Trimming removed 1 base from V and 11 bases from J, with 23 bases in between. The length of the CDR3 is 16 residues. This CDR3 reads CASSQGGRGTHHKAFF. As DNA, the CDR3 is TGCGCCAGCAGCCAAGGAGGAAGGGGGACTCATCACAAGGCTTTCTTT.

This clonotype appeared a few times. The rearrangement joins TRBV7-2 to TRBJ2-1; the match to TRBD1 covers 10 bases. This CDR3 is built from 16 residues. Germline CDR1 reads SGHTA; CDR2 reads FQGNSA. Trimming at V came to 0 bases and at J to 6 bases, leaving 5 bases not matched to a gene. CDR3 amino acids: CASSLAGTGAFNEQFF. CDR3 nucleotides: TGTGCCAGCAGCTTAGCTGGGACAGGGGCTTTCAATGAGCAGTTCTTC.

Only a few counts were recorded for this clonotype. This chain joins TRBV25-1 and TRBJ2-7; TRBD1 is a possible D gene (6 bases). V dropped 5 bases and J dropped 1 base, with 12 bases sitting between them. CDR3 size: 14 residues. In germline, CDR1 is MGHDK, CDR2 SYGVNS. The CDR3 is CASSPQGWSYEQYF. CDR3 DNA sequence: TGTGCCAGCAGTCCCCAGGGGTGGTCCTACGAGCAGTACTTC.

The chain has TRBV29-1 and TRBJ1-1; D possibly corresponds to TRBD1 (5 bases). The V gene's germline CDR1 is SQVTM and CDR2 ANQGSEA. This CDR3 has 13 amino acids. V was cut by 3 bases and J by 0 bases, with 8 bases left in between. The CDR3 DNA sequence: TGCAGCGTTGATTCCAGGGTGAACACTGAAGCTTTCTTT. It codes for CSVDSRVNTEAFF.

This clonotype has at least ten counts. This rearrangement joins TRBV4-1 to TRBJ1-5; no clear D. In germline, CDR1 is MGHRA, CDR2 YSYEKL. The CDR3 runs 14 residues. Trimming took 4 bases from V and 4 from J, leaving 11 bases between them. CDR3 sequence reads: CASSPSGVNQPQHF. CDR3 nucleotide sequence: TGCGCCAGCAGCCCGTCAGGAGTAAATCAGCCCCAGCATTTT.

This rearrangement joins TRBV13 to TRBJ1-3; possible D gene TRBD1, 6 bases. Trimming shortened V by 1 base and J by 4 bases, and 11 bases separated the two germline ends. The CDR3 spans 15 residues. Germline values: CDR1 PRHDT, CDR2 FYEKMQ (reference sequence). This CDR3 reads CASSLVAGDGNTIYF. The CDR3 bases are TGTGCCAGCAGCTTAGTCGCAGGGGACGGAAACACCATATATTTT.

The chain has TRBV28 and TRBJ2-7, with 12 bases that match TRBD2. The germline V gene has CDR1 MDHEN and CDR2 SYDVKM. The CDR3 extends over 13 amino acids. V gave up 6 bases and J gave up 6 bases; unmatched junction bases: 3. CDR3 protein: CASRTSGRPEQYF. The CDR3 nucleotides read TGTGCCAGCAGGACTAGCGGGAGACCCGAGCAGTACTTC.